Listed below are T cell receptor beta chains from one sample, sequenced in a study of regulatory dendritic cells for organ transplantation. The repertoire was sequenced with immunoSEQ multiplex PCR; TCRdb's copy has only in-frame clones and lacks some. The repertoire has about 34,000 clones, approximately 91% of them found once; the top ten carry about 0.062%. Sequences were obtained from naive CD4+ T cells from blood. These TCRs come from a human donor in good health. Each CDR3 is given with its conserved first and last residue. A D gene is named only where the DNA matches it firmly. A clone size is listed for some rows: how often the clone was seen (once, few, many), or a class if it is expanded.

clone size	V gene	J gene	D gene	CDR3 DNA	CDR3 protein
NA	TRBV6-1	TRBJ1-1	NA	TGTGCCAGCAGTGAATATCGGGGGGCCAACACTGAAGCTTTCTTT	CASSEYRGANTEAFF
NA	TRBV28	TRBJ2-1	NA	TGTGCCAGCACCCCGACAGGCATAAATGAGCAGTTCTTC	CASTPTGINEQFF
NA	TRBV18	TRBJ1-1	NA	TGTGCCAGCTCAACTAATCGACAGACCTGGAACACTGAAGCTTTCTTT	CASSTNRQTWNTEAFF
NA	TRBV14	TRBJ2-3	NA	TGTGCCAGCAGCCAGCGTTGGGACTCCACAGATACGCAGTATTTT	CASSQRWDSTDTQYF
once	TRBV7-9	TRBJ2-3	TRBD2	TGTGCCAGCAGCTTAGAGACGCGGCCTAGCGGGAGCACGCAGTATTTT	CASSLETRPSGSTQYF
NA	TRBV3-2	TRBJ2-5	NA	TGTGCCAGCAGCCTTTCCCAGTACTTC	CASSLSQYF
NA	TRBV9	TRBJ2-5	NA	TGTGCCAGCAGCGCACAGACTAGTCCAGTACGAGCAGAGACCCAGTACTTC	CASSAQTSPVRAETQYF
NA	TRBV30	TRBJ1-5	NA	TGTGCCTGGAGCGCGGGAAGGGACCAGCCCCAGCATTTT	CAWSAGRDQPQHF
NA	TRBV7-9	TRBJ2-2	TRBD1	TGTGCCAGCAGCCTCCGGGACAGCAGCACCGGGGAGCTGTTTTTT	CASSLRDSSTGELFF
NA	TRBV6-5	TRBJ2-1	TRBD2	TGTGCCAGCAGTCCATTCATAGCGGGACCCACGTTCTTC	CASSPFIAGPTFF
once	TRBV18	TRBJ1-2	NA	TGTGCCAGCTCACCCTCTACTTCGAGGTGGGGCTACACCTTC	CASSPSTSRWGYTF
NA	TRBV6-6	TRBJ2-7	TRBD1	TGTGCCAGCAGTTACCTAGGGACAGGGACCTACGAGCAGTACTTC	CASSYLGTGTYEQYF
few	TRBV5-4	TRBJ2-1	NA	TGTGCCAGCAGCTCCCAACGCTATGAGCAGTTCTTC	CASSSQRYEQFF
NA	TRBV2	TRBJ2-7	TRBD2	TGTGCCAGCAGGAGGGCTAGCGGACCCTACGAGCAGTACTTC	CASRRASGPYEQYF
NA	TRBV2	TRBJ2-4	TRBD1	TGTGCCAGCAGTGGGGGGACAGGGAAGGGCATTCAGTACTTC	CASSGGTGKGIQYF
NA	TRBV4-1	TRBJ2-7	NA	TGCGCCAGCAGCCAAGCACAGGGTGCAGCCTACGAGCAGTACTTC	CASSQAQGAAYEQYF
NA	TRBV18	TRBJ2-3	NA	TGTGCCAGCTCACCACCTAGCACAGATACGCAGTATTTT	CASSPPSTDTQYF
NA	TRBV28	TRBJ1-1	NA	TGTGCCAGCAGTTCATACAGGGTCGAAGCTTTCTTT	CASSSYRVEAFF
NA	TRBV4-2	TRBJ1-3	NA	TGTGCCAGCAGCCAAGATTTAACCGGGAGAATATATTTT	CASSQDLTGRIYF
NA	TRBV28	TRBJ2-5	TRBD2	TGTGCCAGCAACGGTAGCGGGGGGTCCCCAGGGACCCAGTACTTC	CASNGSGGSPGTQYF
NA	TRBV6-1	TRBJ2-1	NA	TGTGCCAGTCAACCCAGGTCAGCTTGGGAGAATGAGCAGTTCTTC	CASQPRSAWENEQFF
NA	TRBV23-1	TRBJ2-2	NA	TGCGCCAGTGGGGGAGATGACACCGGGGAGCTGTTTTTT	CASGGDDTGELFF
NA	TRBV2	TRBJ1-1	NA	TGTGCCAGCATCCCACCCATGAACACTGAAGCTTTCTTT	CASIPPMNTEAFF
NA	TRBV4-3	TRBJ2-3	NA	TGCGCCAGCAGCCAAGGGGCTTCTAGCACAGATACGCAGTATTTT	CASSQGASSTDTQYF
few	TRBV18	TRBJ1-3	TRBD1	TGTGCCAGCTCACCAGACAGGGGGCGAAGTGGAAACACCATATATTTT	CASSPDRGRSGNTIYF
once	TRBV6-6	TRBJ2-1	NA	TGTGCCAGCGGGGGCTCCTACAATGAGCAGTTCTTC	CASGGSYNEQFF
few	TRBV7-3	TRBJ2-3	TRBD2	TGTGCCAGCAGCTTAACTCCGGGACTACGCACAGATACGCAGTATTTT	CASSLTPGLRTDTQYF
NA	TRBV9	TRBJ1-2	NA	TGTGCCAGCAGCGTAGACCCCACGGACTATGGCTACACCTTC	CASSVDPTDYGYTF
NA	TRBV6-6	TRBJ2-7	TRBD2	TGTGCCAGCAGTTCCTGGGGTAGCGGGACCTACGAGCAGTACTTC	CASSSWGSGTYEQYF
NA	TRBV7-2	TRBJ1-1	NA	TGTGCCAGCAGCTTCAGGGGTGGCACTGAAGCTTTCTTT	CASSFRGGTEAFF
NA	TRBV4-3	TRBJ2-3	TRBD2	TGCGCCAGCAGCCAAGACCTTCTCCCGGGACTAGCGAACACAGATACGCAGTATTTT	CASSQDLLPGLANTDTQYF